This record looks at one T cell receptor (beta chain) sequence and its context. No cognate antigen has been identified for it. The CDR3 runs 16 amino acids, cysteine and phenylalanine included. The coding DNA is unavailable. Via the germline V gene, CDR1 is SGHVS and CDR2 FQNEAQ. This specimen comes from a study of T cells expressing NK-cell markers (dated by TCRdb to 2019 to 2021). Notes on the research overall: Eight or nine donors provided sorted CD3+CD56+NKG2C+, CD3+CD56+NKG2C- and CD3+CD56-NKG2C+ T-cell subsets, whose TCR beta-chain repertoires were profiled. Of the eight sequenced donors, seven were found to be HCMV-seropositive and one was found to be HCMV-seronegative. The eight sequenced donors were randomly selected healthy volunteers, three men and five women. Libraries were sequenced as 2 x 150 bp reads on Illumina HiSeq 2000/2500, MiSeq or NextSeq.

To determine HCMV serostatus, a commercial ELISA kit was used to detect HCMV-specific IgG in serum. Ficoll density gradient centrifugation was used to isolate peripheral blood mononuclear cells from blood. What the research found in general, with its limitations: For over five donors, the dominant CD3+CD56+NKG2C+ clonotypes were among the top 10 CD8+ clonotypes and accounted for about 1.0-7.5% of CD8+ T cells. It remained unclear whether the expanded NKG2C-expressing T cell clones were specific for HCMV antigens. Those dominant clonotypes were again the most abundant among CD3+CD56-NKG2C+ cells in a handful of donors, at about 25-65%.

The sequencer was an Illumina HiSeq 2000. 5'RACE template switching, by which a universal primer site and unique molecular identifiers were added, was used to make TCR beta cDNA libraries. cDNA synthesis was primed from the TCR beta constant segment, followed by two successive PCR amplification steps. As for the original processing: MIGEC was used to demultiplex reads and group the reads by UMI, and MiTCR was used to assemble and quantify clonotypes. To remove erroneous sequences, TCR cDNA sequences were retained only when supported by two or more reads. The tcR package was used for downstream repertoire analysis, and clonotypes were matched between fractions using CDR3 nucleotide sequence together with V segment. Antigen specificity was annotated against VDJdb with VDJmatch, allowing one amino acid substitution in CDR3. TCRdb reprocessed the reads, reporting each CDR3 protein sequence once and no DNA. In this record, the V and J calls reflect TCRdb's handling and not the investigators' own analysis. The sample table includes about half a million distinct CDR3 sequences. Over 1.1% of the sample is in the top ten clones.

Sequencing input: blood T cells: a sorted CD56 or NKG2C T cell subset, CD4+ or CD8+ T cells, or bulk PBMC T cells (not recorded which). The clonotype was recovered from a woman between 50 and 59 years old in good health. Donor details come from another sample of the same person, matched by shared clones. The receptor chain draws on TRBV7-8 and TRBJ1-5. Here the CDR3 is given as CASSPRRSDSNQPQHF. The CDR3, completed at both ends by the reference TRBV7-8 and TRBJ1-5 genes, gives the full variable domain GAGVSQSPRYKVAKRGQDVALRCDPISGHVSLFWYQQALGQGPEFLTYFQNEAQLDKSGLPSDRFFAERPEGSVSTLKIQRTQQEDSAVYLCASSPRRSDSNQPQHFGDGTRLSIL.